The source of this TCR beta chain is a study of T cell responses to AZD1222 COVID-19 vaccine. The CDR3 is 20 residues long. Germline-derived CDR1 and CDR2 are MDHEN and SYDVKM. V lost 4 bases to trimming and J lost 3 bases, with 31 bases between them. Only in-frame clones appear in the TCRdb table, and some are missing; sequencing was by immunoSEQ multiplex PCR. The sample includes around 120,000 clones, 85% to 95% of them seen just once. The origin of this receptor is an adult in good health. The rearrangement joins TRBV28 to TRBJ2-7; perhaps TRBD1 as D (6 bases). The sequencing here drew on peripheral blood, taken on day 0 of AZD1222 vaccination. The CDR3 is CASSYRLQWSRLRGNYEQYF. In DNA, the CDR3 is TGTGCCAGCAGTTATAGACTCCAGTGGAGCCGGCTAAGGGGGAACTACGAGCAGTACTTC. Filled out from reference TRBV28 and TRBJ2-7, the complete variable domain reads DVKVTQSSRYLVKRTGEKVFLECVQDMDHENMFWYRQDPGLGLRLIYFSYDVKMKEKGDIPEGYSVSREKKERFSLILESASTNQTSMYLCASSYRLQWSRLRGNYEQYFGPGTRLTVT.